This is a list of T cell receptor beta chains from one sample in a study of blood T cells in healthy people across ages. TCRdb called the 5' RACE reads again in MiXCR, with one record for every CDR3 protein. The sample has 700,000 to 950,000 distinct CDR3 sequences, roughly 60% seen once. Material: blood. The receptors derive from a man between 25 and 39 years old in good health. The CDR3 runs from the conserved cysteine through the conserved F or W. Each record gives: clone size, J gene, D gene, V gene, CDR3 protein, CDR3 DNA. D genes are given only for firm matches. Only some rows state a clone size, as once, few, many or a class for expanded clones.

size: .
J: TRBJ2-4
D: .
V: TRBV7-2
CDR3: CASSFTAVGSGNIQYF
DNA: TGTGCCAGCAGCTTCACCGCGGTGGGAAGCGGGAACATTCAGTACTTC

size: .
J: TRBJ1-4
D: .
V: TRBV3-1
CDR3: CASSRSEKLFF
DNA: TGTGCCAGCAGCCGGTCTGAAAAACTGTTTTTT

size: few
J: TRBJ2-5
D: .
V: TRBV29-1
CDR3: CSVEKGETQYF
DNA: TGCAGCGTTGAGAAGGGGGAGACCCAGTACTTC

size: .
J: TRBJ2-7
D: .
V: TRBV7-2
CDR3: CASSLIKKPGGHEQYF
DNA: TGTGCCAGCAGCCTAATTAAGAAGCCAGGGGGGCACGAGCAGTACTTC

size: .
J: TRBJ1-4
D: TRBD1
V: TRBV2
CDR3: CASSVQGQLNEKLFF
DNA: TGTGCCAGCAGTGTTCAGGGACAGCTCAATGAAAAACTGTTTTTT

size: .
J: TRBJ2-1
D: .
V: TRBV7-2
CDR3: CASSLDPAGGDSHNEQFF
DNA: TGTGCCAGCAGCTTAGATCCAGCGGGTGGGGATAGTCACAATGAGCAGTTCTTC

size: many
J: TRBJ2-5
D: TRBD2
V: TRBV20-1
CDR3: CSASLAGEQETQYF
DNA: TGCAGTGCCAGCCTAGCGGGGGAACAAGAGACCCAGTACTTC

size: .
J: TRBJ1-2
D: .
V: TRBV12-3/TRBV12-4
CDR3: CASSPYRQSRHGYTF
DNA: TGTGCCAGCAGCCCCTACCGACAGTCAAGGCATGGCTACACCTTC

size: few
J: TRBJ2-5
D: TRBD2
V: TRBV10-2
CDR3: CASTSGSEETQYF
DNA: TGCGCCAGCACCAGCGGGAGTGAGGAGACCCAGTACTTC

size: .
J: TRBJ1-2
D: .
V: TRBV9
CDR3: CASGRPSLKDGYTF
DNA: TGTGCCAGCGGCCGACCCTCCCTTAAGGATGGCTACACCTTC

size: once
J: TRBJ2-7
D: TRBD1
V: TRBV9
CDR3: CASGDGQGVSYEQYF
DNA: TGTGCCAGCGGCGATGGACAGGGAGTATCCTACGAGCAGTACTTC

size: .
J: TRBJ2-5
D: TRBD1
V: TRBV28
CDR3: CASSSGGQGGETQYF
DNA: TGTGCCAGCAGTTCGGGGGGACAGGGGGGAGAGACCCAGTACTTC

size: .
J: TRBJ2-2
D: .
V: TRBV7-2
CDR3: CASSLSAASTGELFF
DNA: TGTGCCAGCAGCTTGTCCGCGGCTTCCACCGGGGAGCTGTTTTTT

size: .
J: TRBJ2-1
D: TRBD2
V: TRBV7-2
CDR3: CASSLGGPGLAGDEQFF
DNA: TGTGCCAGCAGCTTAGGGGGACCGGGACTAGCGGGAGATGAGCAGTTCTTC

size: .
J: TRBJ2-1
D: TRBD2
V: TRBV13
CDR3: CASSTPEVAGKEQFF
DNA: TGTGCCAGCAGCACACCGGAGGTAGCGGGAAAGGAGCAGTTCTTC

size: few
J: TRBJ2-7
D: TRBD2
V: TRBV20-1
CDR3: CSATAGGLSYEQYF
DNA: TGCAGTGCCACAGCGGGGGGATTGTCCTACGAGCAGTACTTC

size: .
J: TRBJ2-3
D: TRBD1
V: TRBV2
CDR3: CASRDPGQGENTQYF
DNA: TGTGCCAGCAGGGACCCAGGACAGGGGGAAAATACGCAGTATTTT

size: few
J: TRBJ2-6
D: .
V: TRBV15
CDR3: CATSRDIDVGGRINSGANVLTF
DNA: TGTGCCACCAGCAGAGATATTGACGTGGGGGGGCGAATCAATTCTGGGGCCAACGTCCTGACTTTC

size: .
J: TRBJ1-5
D: .
V: TRBV5-5
CDR3: CASSFFPGNLQHF
DNA: TGTGCCAGCAGCTTCTTCCCCGGGAATCTCCAGCATTTT

size: .
J: TRBJ1-1
D: .
V: TRBV20-1
CDR3: CSARGTTSPSLNTEAFF
DNA: TGCAGTGCTAGAGGGACCACGAGTCCGAGCTTGAACACTGAAGCTTTCTTT

size: .
J: TRBJ2-2
D: .
V: TRBV2
CDR3: CASSYTDTGELFF
DNA: TGTGCCAGCAGTTACACAGATACCGGGGAGCTGTTTTTT

size: .
J: TRBJ2-6
D: .
V: TRBV10-3
CDR3: CAIRRDASGANVLTF
DNA: TGTGCCATCAGGAGAGACGCTTCTGGGGCCAACGTCCTGACTTTC

size: .
J: TRBJ2-7
D: TRBD2
V: TRBV15
CDR3: CATSREFAGDYEQYF
DNA: TGTGCCACCAGCAGAGAATTCGCGGGGGACTACGAGCAGTACTTC

size: .
J: TRBJ2-5
D: TRBD2
V: TRBV18
CDR3: CASSPPGLLQETQYF
DNA: TGTGCCAGCTCACCACCGGGACTACTTCAAGAGACCCAGTACTTC

size: few
J: TRBJ1-2
D: .
V: TRBV28
CDR3: CASSGAGTANYGYTF
DNA: TGTGCCAGCAGTGGGGCCGGGACGGCAAACTATGGCTACACCTTC

size: .
J: TRBJ2-5
D: .
V: TRBV6-1
CDR3: CASSEPTGQEETQYF
DNA: TGTGCCAGCAGTGAACCGACAGGCCAAGAAGAGACCCAGTACTTC

size: few
J: TRBJ2-7
D: .
V: TRBV9
CDR3: CASSAEGGGFNEQYF
DNA: TGTGCCAGCAGCGCCGAGGGTGGAGGGTTCAACGAGCAGTACTTC

size: .
J: TRBJ2-5
D: TRBD2
V: TRBV5-1
CDR3: CASSMDPASGGQETQYF
DNA: TGCGCCAGCAGCATGGACCCGGCTAGCGGGGGCCAAGAGACCCAGTACTTC

size: few
J: TRBJ1-6
D: TRBD1
V: TRBV20-1
CDR3: CSVLTGAENSPLHF
DNA: TGCAGTGTCCTGACAGGGGCAGAAAATTCACCCCTCCACTTT

size: .
J: TRBJ2-7
D: .
V: TRBV20-1
CDR3: CSAPSGNSYEQYF
DNA: TGCAGTGCCCCATCCGGGAACTCCTACGAGCAGTACTTC

size: .
J: TRBJ1-1
D: TRBD1
V: TRBV7-9
CDR3: CASSSDLDREIAFF
DNA: TGTGCCAGCAGCTCTGACTTGGACAGGGAGATAGCTTTCTTT

size: .
J: TRBJ2-7
D: .
V: TRBV29-1
CDR3: CSAGRDGSYEQYF
DNA: TGCAGCGCCGGCCGGGACGGGAGCTACGAGCAGTACTTC

size: .
J: TRBJ2-3
D: .
V: TRBV4-3
CDR3: CASSLPPWGGDSTDTQYF
DNA: TGCGCCAGCAGCCTACCGCCCTGGGGCGGAGACAGCACAGATACGCAGTATTTT

size: .
J: TRBJ2-7
D: TRBD2
V: TRBV20-1
CDR3: CRTATGSGVTYEQYF
DNA: TGCAGAACTGCGACAGGTAGCGGGGTGACCTACGAGCAGTACTTC

size: few
J: TRBJ2-7
D: .
V: TRBV5-1
CDR3: CASSLGGENYEQYF
DNA: TGCGCCAGCAGCTTGGGCGGGGAGAACTACGAGCAGTACTTC

size: once
J: TRBJ2-7
D: TRBD2
V: TRBV28
CDR3: CASSPPGLGDEQYF
DNA: TGTGCCAGCAGTCCGCCGGGACTAGGAGACGAGCAGTACTTC